These 14 T cell receptor beta chains came from one sample sequenced in a study of blood T cell repertoires in COVID-19. The protocol was immunoSEQ multiplex PCR, while the TCRdb copy is restricted to in-frame clones and leaves out a portion. The sample lists over 150,000 clones, 70% to 90% occurring once. Specimen: peripheral blood. All receptors derive from a man over 45 with active or convalescent COVID-19.

The J gene is TRBJ2-2, the V gene TRBV7-2, with a possible D match to TRBD2 (7 bases). The CDR3 is 13 residues long. Germline V lookup: CDR1 SGHTA, CDR2 FQGNSA. Between the trimmed V and J ends, which lost 11 bases and 1 base, there was a span of 11 bases. The DNA of the CDR3 is TGTGCCGGGGGGGGCCAGAACACCGGGGAGCTGTTTTTT. Amino acids: CAGGGQNTGELFF.

A few counts support this clone. V gene TRBV7-2 combines with J gene TRBJ2-1; D remains unclear. V was cut by 4 bases and J by 10 bases, with 11 bases left in between. Per germline, CDR1 SGHTA and CDR2 FQGNSA. CDR3 length: 12 residues. The CDR3 nucleotides read TGTGCCAGCAGCTCCGAGGTTTGGGAGCAGTTCTTC. Its protein is CASSSEVWEQFF.

CDR3 region: CASSQPGQGAREQYF. CDR3 nucleotides: TGTGCCAGCAGCCAACCGGGACAGGGGGCGCGCGAGCAGTACTTC. The rearrangement joins TRBV4-2 to TRBJ2-7, with 12 bases aligning to TRBD1. CDR3 length: 15 residues. Germline loops: CDR1 LGHNA, CDR2 YNFKEQ. V lost 2 bases and J lost 6; bases outside the gene matches: 5.

V is TRBV4-1 and J is TRBJ2-3, with 8 bases aligning to TRBD2. Germline CDR1 reads MGHRA; CDR2 reads YSYEKL. This CDR3 contains 16 residues. Trimming took 0 bases from V and 2 from J; bases not matched to a gene: 4. CDR3 DNA sequence: TGCGCCAGCAGCCAAGAGGCGGGGGGCATCACAGATACGCAGTATTTT. Its protein product is CASSQEAGGITDTQYF.

The chain has TRBV3-1 (or the pseudogene TRBV3-2) and TRBJ2-3; D gene uncertain. Germline V gene sequence: CDR1 LGHDT, CDR2 YNNKEL (reference sequence). The CDR3 extends over 15 amino acids. V was cut by 1 base and J by 0 bases, with 8 bases left in between. The CDR3 protein is CASSQGIQSTDTQYF. DNA of the CDR3: TGTGCCAGCAGCCAAGGAATACAGAGCACAGATACGCAGTATTTT.

This sequence joins TRBV9 and TRBJ2-2; no reliable D call. V was clipped by 1 base and J by 4 bases, with 5 bases between them. The CDR3 has 13 residues. Germline V gene lookup returns CDR1 SGDLS and CDR2 YYNGEE. As DNA, the CDR3 is TGTGCCAGCAGCGTAATCCTCACCGGGGAGCTGTTTTTT. Protein product: CASSVILTGELFF.

The J gene is TRBJ2-7, the V gene TRBV7-2, with D possibly TRBD2 on 5 matching bases. Germline-derived CDR1 and CDR2 are SGHTA and FQGNSA. The CDR3 runs 14 residues. V was clipped by 1 base and J by 3 bases, with 10 bases between them. DNA of the CDR3: TGTGCCAGCAGCTTAGATCTGACTATCTACGAGCAGTACTTC. This encodes CASSLDLTIYEQYF.

The V and J genes are TRBV5-1 and TRBJ2-5, with D unresolved. This CDR3 is 13 amino acids long. CDR1 is SGHRS and CDR2 is YFSETQ in the germline V gene. Deletions cut 4 bases from V and 1 base from J, with 8 bases between. The CDR3 DNA reads TGCGCCAGCAGCGTGAGGTTCCAAGAGACCCAGTACTTC. As protein: CASSVRFQETQYF.

V usage is TRBV7-8 and J usage is TRBJ1-3; TRBD1 matches 9 bases. The V and J ends lost 8 bases and 0 bases, in that order; junction bases with no gene match: 2. From germline, CDR1 is SGHVS and CDR2 FQNEAQ. This CDR3 has 14 residues. CDR3 in DNA: TGTGCCAGCCAGGACAGGGGCTCTGGAAACACCATATATTTT. Its translation: CASQDRGSGNTIYF.

The chain recombines TRBV7-6 with TRBJ2-7, with a possible D match to TRBD1 (6 bases). Germline V gene data show CDR1 as SGHVS and CDR2 as FNYEAQ. V dropped 0 bases and J dropped 1 base, with 13 bases sitting between them. The CDR3 loop spans 16 amino acids. The CDR3 reads CASSLAHGQPSYEQYF. The CDR3 DNA follows: TGTGCCAGCAGCTTAGCGCATGGACAGCCTTCCTACGAGCAGTACTTC.

The chain combines TRBV27 with TRBJ1-5; D gene uncertain. Germline-derived CDR1 and CDR2 are MNHEY and SMNVEV (reference sequence). Trimming removed 8 bases from V and 5 bases from J, with 13 bases in between. The CDR3 runs 13 residues. CDR3 amino acids: CASSDMAHQPQHF. CDR3 bases: TGTGCCAGCTCCGACATGGCGCATCAGCCCCAGCATTTT.

This chain connects TRBV24-1 to TRBJ2-3, with 8 bases lining up with TRBD2. The CDR3 covers 14 residues. J lost 0 bases, V lost 6 bases, and 1 base had no gene match. Germline V lookup: CDR1 KGHDR, CDR2 SFDVKD. CDR3 coding DNA: TGTGCCACCAGTAGGACTAGCAGCACAGATACGCAGTATTTT. Its protein product is CATSRTSSTDTQYF.

The chain joins TRBV7-9 to TRBJ1-1; 9 bases are shared with TRBD1. The ends lost 1 base at V and 11 bases at J; junction bases unmatched: 2. In germline, CDR1 is SEHNR, CDR2 FQNEAQ (reference sequence). This CDR3 is 12 amino acids long. The CDR3 region is CASSLGDRVAFF. DNA for the CDR3: TGTGCCAGCAGCTTAGGGGACAGGGTGGCTTTCTTT.

This chain joins TRBV6-5 and TRBJ2-7; tentatively, D is TRBD2 (6 bases). Germline CDR1 MNHEY, CDR2 SVGAGI. V gave up 5 bases and J gave up 9 bases, with 14 bases separating them. The CDR3 contains 12 residues. The CDR3 bases are TGTGCCAGCAGTAGCGGGCTGCCGCGGCAGTACTTC. Encoded protein: CASSSGLPRQYF.